These T cell receptor beta chains were read from a single sample in a study of blood T cell repertoires in COVID-19. Sequencing was performed with immunoSEQ multiplex PCR; in TCRdb, only in-frame clones are kept and a portion is missing. The table includes about 120,000 clones, approximately 84% detected once. Sequencing was performed on peripheral blood. These receptors were collected from a man aged 65-85 years with active or convalescent COVID-19. The CDR3 runs from the conserved cysteine through the conserved F or W. D genes are given only for firm matches. Rows may omit the clone size; those that give it use once, few, many or a size class.

J: TRBJ1-1
size: few
V: TRBV6-5
D: NA
CDR3: CASSYLTAEEAFF
DNA: TGTGCCAGCAGTTACCTTACGGCGGAAGAAGCTTTCTTT

J: TRBJ2-1
size: NA
V: TRBV5-1
D: NA
CDR3: CASSLGPETTLNEQFF
DNA: TGCGCCAGCAGTTTGGGCCCAGAAACAACCCTGAATGAGCAGTTCTTC

J: TRBJ2-7
size: NA
V: TRBV4-3
D: TRBD2
CDR3: CASSPRTSGAYEQYF
DNA: TGCGCCAGCAGCCCCAGGACTAGCGGAGCCTACGAGCAGTACTTC

J: TRBJ1-6
size: NA
V: TRBV11-3
D: TRBD1
CDR3: CASSQPTGANSPLHF
DNA: TGTGCCAGCAGCCAACCGACAGGGGCTAATTCACCCCTCCACTTT

J: TRBJ1-1
size: NA
V: TRBV7-2
D: NA
CDR3: CASSLDTLKIIFF
DNA: TGTGCCAGCAGCCTGGACACACTCAAAATAATTTTCTTT

J: TRBJ1-2
size: NA
V: TRBV3-1/TRBV3-2
D: TRBD1
CDR3: CASSDGGQGDGYTF
DNA: TGTGCCAGCAGCGACGGCGGACAGGGGGATGGCTACACCTTC

J: TRBJ1-2
size: NA
V: TRBV19
D: NA
CDR3: CASSTRTELNYGYTF
DNA: TGTGCCAGTAGTACGCGGACAGAATTAAACTATGGCTACACCTTC

J: TRBJ1-1
size: NA
V: TRBV30
D: NA
CDR3: CAWSASENTEAFF
DNA: TGTGCCTGGAGTGCCAGCGAGAACACTGAAGCTTTCTTT

J: TRBJ2-1
size: NA
V: TRBV6-5
D: NA
CDR3: CASSYPLPSGEQFF
DNA: TGTGCCAGCAGTTACCCCCTTCCTTCGGGTGAGCAGTTCTTC

J: TRBJ1-1
size: NA
V: TRBV2
D: NA
CDR3: CASSEQGMNTEAFF
DNA: TGTGCCAGCAGTGAACAGGGAATGAACACTGAAGCTTTCTTT

J: TRBJ2-3
size: NA
V: TRBV7-2
D: TRBD1
CDR3: CASSSRTGGVDTQYF
DNA: TGTGCCAGCAGCTCTAGGACAGGGGGCGTAGATACGCAGTATTTT

J: TRBJ1-1
size: NA
V: TRBV5-1
D: NA
CDR3: CASSFGGAGTEAFF
DNA: TGCGCCAGCAGCTTCGGGGGGGCGGGTACTGAAGCTTTCTTT

J: TRBJ2-1
size: NA
V: TRBV7-9
D: TRBD2
CDR3: CASSLKGRGGYYNEQFF
DNA: TGTGCCAGCAGCTTAAAGGGGCGGGGGGGCTACTACAATGAGCAGTTCTTC

J: TRBJ2-5
size: NA
V: TRBV11-2
D: NA
CDR3: CASSLVSPSETQYF
DNA: TGTGCCAGCAGCTTAGTGTCACCTAGTGAGACCCAGTACTTC

J: TRBJ2-1
size: NA
V: TRBV5-1
D: NA
CDR3: CASSFIGEPGEFF
DNA: TGCGCCAGCAGCTTTATCGGAGAGCCCGGGGAGTTCTTC

J: TRBJ2-2
size: NA
V: TRBV30
D: TRBD2
CDR3: CAWNGGGLNTGELFF
DNA: TGTGCCTGGAACGGCGGGGGGTTAAACACCGGGGAGCTGTTTTTT

J: TRBJ2-5
size: NA
V: TRBV30
D: NA
CDR3: CAWRLQGQETQYF
DNA: TGTGCCTGGAGATTGCAGGGGCAAGAGACCCAGTACTTC

J: TRBJ2-1
size: NA
V: TRBV5-1
D: NA
CDR3: CASSYGGQNNNEQFF
DNA: TGCGCCAGCAGTTACGGGGGACAGAACAACAATGAGCAGTTCTTC

J: TRBJ2-2
size: NA
V: TRBV7-8
D: TRBD2
CDR3: CASSLERAGGRTGELFF
DNA: TGTGCCAGCAGCTTAGAACGAGCGGGAGGGCGGACCGGGGAGCTGTTTTTT

J: TRBJ1-5
size: NA
V: TRBV2
D: NA
CDR3: CASSRSWGVGFMSGNQPQHF
DNA: TGTGCCAGCAGTCGTTCCTGGGGCGTGGGATTTATGAGTGGCAATCAGCCCCAGCATTTT

J: TRBJ2-5
size: NA
V: TRBV9
D: TRBD2
CDR3: CASSGSGVQETQYF
DNA: TGTGCCAGCAGCGGAAGCGGGGTCCAAGAGACCCAGTACTTC

J: TRBJ1-2
size: NA
V: TRBV9
D: NA
CDR3: CASSVGSTGTYGYTF
DNA: TGTGCCAGCAGCGTAGGCTCGACAGGCACATATGGCTACACCTTC

J: TRBJ1-4
size: NA
V: TRBV7-8
D: NA
CDR3: CASSLGGGTTNEKLFF
DNA: TGTGCCAGCAGCTTAGGGGGGGGAACAACTAATGAAAAACTGTTTTTT

J: TRBJ2-5
size: NA
V: TRBV11-2
D: NA
CDR3: CASSSRPDSQETQYF
DNA: TGTGCCAGCAGCTCGAGACCCGACAGCCAAGAGACCCAGTACTTC

J: TRBJ2-1
size: once
V: TRBV7-3
D: NA
CDR3: CASSASGAYNEQFF
DNA: TGTGCCAGCAGCGCCTCGGGTGCTTACAATGAGCAGTTCTTC

J: TRBJ1-1
size: NA
V: TRBV18
D: NA
CDR3: CASSERNTEAFF
DNA: TGTGCCAGCTCAGAGAGAAACACTGAAGCTTTCTTT